Listed here is a single T cell receptor beta chain. Its specificity is unknown. These data come from a study of siplizumab effects on memory and regulatory T cells. Whole-study results and caveats: Among mappable alloreactive CD4+ clones, the Treg-derived fraction averaged around 66% with siplizumab versus 25% to 30% in controls. Suppressive function of proliferating Tregs from siplizumab cultures was not confirmed. Unstimulated subset assignment was obtained for only a minor fraction of alloreactive clones.

The V and J ends lost 6 bases and 2 bases, in that order; junction bases with no gene match: 6. CDR1 is SNHLY and CDR2 is FYNNEI in the germline V gene. The CDR3 runs to 14 residues. Only in-frame clones appear in the TCRdb table, and some are missing; sequencing was by immunoSEQ multiplex PCR. The sample yields 90,000 to 120,000 clones, around 92% seen once. The gene calls are TRBV2 and TRBJ2-7; 8 bases align to TRBD1. Sequencing was performed on Tregs sorted from blood. The sequence was obtained from a human donor in good health. DNA for the CDR3: TGTGCCAGCAGGAAGGGACAGGTAACCTACGAGCAGTACTTC. This codes for CASRKGQVTYEQYF.